This T cell receptor (beta chain) was recovered during a study of response to subunit inactivated influenza vaccine. Study-wide results and limits: Authors suggested that a seasonal influenza vaccination recruits few new T cells each time.

V was trimmed by 6 bases and J by 2 bases, leaving 14 bases between them. In germline, CDR1 is SQVTM, CDR2 ANQGSEA. The CDR3 consists of 14 residues. One entry per CDR3 protein, called by TCRdb with MiXCR from the RT-PCR reads. The sample has 450,000 to 550,000 distinct CDR3 sequences; approximately 24% are singletons. Note on this clonotype: Its antigen is unknown.

The V and J genes are TRBV29-1 and TRBJ1-5; TRBD1 might be the D (6 bases). The specimen was CD4+ T cells sorted from PBMCs, collected more than 4 days after vaccination. The sequence was collected from a man aged 45-65 years who received an inactivated influenza vaccine. CDR3 amino acids: CSVGSGAGNQPQHF. In DNA form, the CDR3 reads TGCAGCGTCGGATCAGGGGCCGGCAATCAGCCCCAGCATTTT.